This TCR beta chain was profiled in a study of control samples from healthy donors and cancer patients. Only in-frame clones appear in the TCRdb table, and some are missing; sequencing was by immunoSEQ multiplex PCR. Of about 110,000 clones detected, more than 85% appear once; the ten largest clones hold 6.5% to 9%. Sequencing was carried out using blood. The receptor was isolated from a woman under 30 in good health.

The CDR3 region is CARPGESRSLHF. CDR3 DNA: TGTGCCAGACCCGGCGAATCGCGCTCCCTCCACTTT. V usage is TRBV6-5 and J usage is TRBJ1-6; D remains unclear. V was clipped by 9 bases and J by 14 bases, with 17 bases between them. Per germline, CDR1 MNHEY and CDR2 SVGAGI. The CDR3 is 12 amino acids.